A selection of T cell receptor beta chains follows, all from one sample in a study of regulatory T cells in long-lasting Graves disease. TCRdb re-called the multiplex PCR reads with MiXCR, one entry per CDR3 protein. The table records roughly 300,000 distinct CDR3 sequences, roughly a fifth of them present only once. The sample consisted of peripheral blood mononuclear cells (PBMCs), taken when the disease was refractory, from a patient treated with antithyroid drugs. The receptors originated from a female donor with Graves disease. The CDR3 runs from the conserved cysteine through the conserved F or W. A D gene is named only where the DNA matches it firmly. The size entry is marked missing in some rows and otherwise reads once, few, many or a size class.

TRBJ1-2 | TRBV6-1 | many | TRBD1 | TGTGCCTGCCGAACAGGGGGCGATGGCTACACCTTC | CACRTGGDGYTF
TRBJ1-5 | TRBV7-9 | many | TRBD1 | TGTGCCAGCAGCTTCGGACAGGTCAATCAGCCCCAGCATTTT | CASSFGQVNQPQHF
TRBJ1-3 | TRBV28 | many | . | TGTGCCAGCAGCCGTACAGGGAACGCTGGAAACACCATATATTTT | CASSRTGNAGNTIYF
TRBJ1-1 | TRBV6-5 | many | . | TGTGCCAGCAGTTACGGGGGGCTCATGAACACTGAAGCTTTCTTT | CASSYGGLMNTEAFF
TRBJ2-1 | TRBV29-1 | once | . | TGCAGCGTTAAGGAGGGCCTACGCAATGAGCAGTTCTTC | CSVKEGLRNEQFF
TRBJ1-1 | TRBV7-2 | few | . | TGTGCCAGCAGCTTCCGGGCCACTGAAGCTTTCTTT | CASSFRATEAFF
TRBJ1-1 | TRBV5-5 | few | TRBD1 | TGTGCCAGCCGGACAGGCCCGGAGAACACTGAAGCTTTCTTT | CASRTGPENTEAFF
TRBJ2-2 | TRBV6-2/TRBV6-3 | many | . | TGTGCCAGCAGTTACCTGGGGTATCGGACCGGGGAGCTGTTTTTT | CASSYLGYRTGELFF
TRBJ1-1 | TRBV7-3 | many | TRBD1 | TGTGCCAGCAGTTTACAGGGGGGGGACACTGAAGCTTTCTTT | CASSLQGGDTEAFF
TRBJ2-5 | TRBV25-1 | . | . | TGTGCCAGCAGTGTCGCAGGGGGGAAGCAAGAGACCCAGTACTTC | CASSVAGGKQETQYF
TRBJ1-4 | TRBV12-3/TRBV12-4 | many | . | TGTGCCAGCAGTTTAGCTCTCGGAGAACTGTTTTTT | CASSLALGELFF
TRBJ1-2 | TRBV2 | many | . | TGTGCCAGCGAGGGGGGGCCTAACTATGGCTACACCTTC | CASEGGPNYGYTF
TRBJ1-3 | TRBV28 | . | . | TGTGCCAGCAGTCGCGCGGGCCTTAGGTCTGGAAACACCATATATTTT | CASSRAGLRSGNTIYF
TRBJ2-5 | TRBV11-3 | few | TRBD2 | TGTGCCAGCAGCTTCATTTTTAGCGGGGGCCAAGAGACCCAGTACTTC | CASSFIFSGGQETQYF
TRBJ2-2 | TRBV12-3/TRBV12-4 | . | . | TGTGCCAGCAGTTGGCAGGGGAACGGGGAGCTGTTTTTT | CASSWQGNGELFF
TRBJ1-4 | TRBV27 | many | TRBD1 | TGTGCCAGCAGACCCGGAACCGGGACAGTCAATGAAAAACTGTTTTTT | CASRPGTGTVNEKLFF
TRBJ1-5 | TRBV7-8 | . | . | TGTGCCAGCAGCTCTCAGGGATTCGGCAATCAGCCCCAGCATTTT | CASSSQGFGNQPQHF
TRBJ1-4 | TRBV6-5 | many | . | TGTGCCAGCAGTTTAAGACGGGGATGGGATGAAAAACTGTTTTTT | CASSLRRGWDEKLFF
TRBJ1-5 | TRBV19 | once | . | TGTGCCACCGCGATGAGGTTGGCCGGCAATCGGCCCCAGCATTTT | CATAMRLAGNRPQHF
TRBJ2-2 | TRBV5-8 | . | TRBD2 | TGTGCCAACAGGGCGACTAGCGGGAGACGCGGGGAGCTGTTTTTT | CANRATSGRRGELFF
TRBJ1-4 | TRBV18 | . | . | TGTGCCAGCTCACCAAACCGTCCCCCTAATGAAAAACTGTTTTTT | CASSPNRPPNEKLFF
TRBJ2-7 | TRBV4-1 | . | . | TGCGCCAGCAGCCAAGATATACTCCCCTCCTACGAGCAGTACTTC | CASSQDILPSYEQYF
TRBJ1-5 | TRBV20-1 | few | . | TGCAGTGCTAGAAGCGGGTCTGGCAATCAGCCCCAGCATTTT | CSARSGSGNQPQHF
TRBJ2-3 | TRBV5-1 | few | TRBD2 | TGCGCCAGCAGCTTGTTTAGCGGGACAGATACGCAGTATTTT | CASSLFSGTDTQYF
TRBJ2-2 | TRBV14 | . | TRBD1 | TGTGCCAGCAGCCGTTCCGGGACAGGGGGGGCCGGGGAGCTGTTTTTT | CASSRSGTGGAGELFF
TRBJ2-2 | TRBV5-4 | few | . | TGTGCCAGCAGCTTGCTCGGATGGGAGCTGTTTTTT | CASSLLGWELFF
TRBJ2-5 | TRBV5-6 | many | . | TGTGCCAGCAGCCCTGGGACATACCAAGAGACCCAGTACTTC | CASSPGTYQETQYF
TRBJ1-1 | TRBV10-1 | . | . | TGCGCCAGCAGTGAGTCTGGGGGCCACATGAACACTGAAGCTTTCTTT | CASSESGGHMNTEAFF
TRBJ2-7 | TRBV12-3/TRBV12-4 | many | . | TGTGCCAGCAGTCCCGGGGACACCCTCGGCGAGTCGTACTTC | CASSPGDTLGESYF
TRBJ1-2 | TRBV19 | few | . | TGTGCCAGTAGTCCCAGACAGGAGATAAACTATGGCTACACCTTC | CASSPRQEINYGYTF
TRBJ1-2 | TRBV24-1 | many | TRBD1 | TGTGCCACCAGTGATAACAGGGGAATAGGCTACACCTTC | CATSDNRGIGYTF
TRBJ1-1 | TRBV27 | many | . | TGTGCCAGCAGTTCCGGGGGGACTGAAGCTTTCTTT | CASSSGGTEAFF
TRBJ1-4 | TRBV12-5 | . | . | TGTACTAGTGGTCCGACTTGGGGGGCATTTGAAAAACTGTTTTTT | CTSGPTWGAFEKLFF
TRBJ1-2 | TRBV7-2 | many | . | TGTGCCAGCAGCGCAGAGATGGGGGGCGCGGTTGGCTACACCTTC | CASSAEMGGAVGYTF
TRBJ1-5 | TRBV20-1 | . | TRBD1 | TGCAGTGCTAGAGATGTCGCAGGGGGATTTGTCAATCAGCCCCAGCATTTT | CSARDVAGGFVNQPQHF
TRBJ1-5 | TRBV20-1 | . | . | TGCAGTGCTAGCCCTGGGGAGTTTGGCAATCAGCCCCAGCATTTT | CSASPGEFGNQPQHF
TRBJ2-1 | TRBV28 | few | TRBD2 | TGTGCCAGTTTTTTGAATAGCGGGAGGGACCTGACCGGAGCTTATTACAATGAGCAGTTCTTC | CASFLNSGRDLTGAYYNEQFF
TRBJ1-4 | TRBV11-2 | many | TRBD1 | TGTGCCAGCAGACCCCTAGGGGGCTACGAAAAACTGTTTTTT | CASRPLGGYEKLFF
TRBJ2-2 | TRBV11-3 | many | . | TGTGCCAGCAGCTTAACACGGACAAAGGCCGGGGAGCTGTTTTTT | CASSLTRTKAGELFF
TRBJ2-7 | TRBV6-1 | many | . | TGTGCCAGCAGTCCCGTCTACTACGAGCAGTACTTC | CASSPVYYEQYF
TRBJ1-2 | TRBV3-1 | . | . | TGTGCCAGCAGCCTTCAGGGACCGCTCTATGGCTACACCTTC | CASSLQGPLYGYTF
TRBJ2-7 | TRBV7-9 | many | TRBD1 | TGTGCCAGCAGTGCACTCCCGGGACAGGGTTCCTACGAGCAGTACTTC | CASSALPGQGSYEQYF
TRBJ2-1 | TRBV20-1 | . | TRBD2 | TGCAGTGCTAGAGATGTGAGCGGGAGTAGCCATGAGCAGTTCTTC | CSARDVSGSSHEQFF
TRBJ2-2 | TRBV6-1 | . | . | TGTGCCAGCAGTGACCGCACCGGGGAGCTGTTTTTT | CASSDRTGELFF
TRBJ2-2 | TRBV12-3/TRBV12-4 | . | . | TGTGCCAGCAGTCCCGGGACCACCGGGGAGCTGTTTTTT | CASSPGTTGELFF
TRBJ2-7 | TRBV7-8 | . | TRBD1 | TGTGCCAGCAGCTTAGCCCCCGGGACAGGGTTCTACGAGCAGTACTTC | CASSLAPGTGFYEQYF
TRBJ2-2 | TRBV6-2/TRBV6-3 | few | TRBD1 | TGTGCCAGCAGTCACAGGGGAAGTATCGGGGAGCTGTTTTTT | CASSHRGSIGELFF
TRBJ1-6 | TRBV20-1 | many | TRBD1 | TGCAGTGCCGTCGAGGGGGCGCGCTCACCCCTCCACTTT | CSAVEGARSPLHF
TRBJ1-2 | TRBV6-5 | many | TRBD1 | TGTGCCAGCAGTTACCGGGACAGCGGCAGGGGCTACACCTTC | CASSYRDSGRGYTF